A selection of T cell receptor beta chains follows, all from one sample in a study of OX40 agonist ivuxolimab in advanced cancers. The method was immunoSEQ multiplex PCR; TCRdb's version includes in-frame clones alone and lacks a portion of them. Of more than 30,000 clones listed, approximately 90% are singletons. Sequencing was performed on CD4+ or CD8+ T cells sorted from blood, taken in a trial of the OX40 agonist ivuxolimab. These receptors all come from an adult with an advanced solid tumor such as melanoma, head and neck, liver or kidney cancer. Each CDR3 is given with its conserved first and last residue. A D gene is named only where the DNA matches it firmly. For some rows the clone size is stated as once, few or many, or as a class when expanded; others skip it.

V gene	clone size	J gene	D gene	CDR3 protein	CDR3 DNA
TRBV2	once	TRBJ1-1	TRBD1	CASSERRQGAEAFF	TGTGCCAGCAGTGAAAGAAGACAGGGGGCTGAAGCTTTCTTT
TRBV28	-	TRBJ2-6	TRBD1	CASRDRAGANVLTF	TGTGCCAGCAGGGACAGGGCCGGGGCCAACGTCCTGACTTTC
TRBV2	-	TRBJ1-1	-	CAGASTGDTEAFF	TGTGCCGGGGCTTCGACGGGTGACACTGAAGCTTTCTTT
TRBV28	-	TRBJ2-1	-	CASREKNNEQFF	TGTGCCAGCCGTGAAAAGAACAATGAGCAGTTCTTC
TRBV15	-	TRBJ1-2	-	CATSGRTELYGYTF	TGTGCCACCAGCGGCCGGACAGAACTCTATGGCTACACCTTC
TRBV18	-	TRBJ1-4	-	CASSRAGTPLGEKLFF	TGTGCCAGCTCACGTGCCGGGACACCTTTGGGGGAAAAACTGTTTTTT
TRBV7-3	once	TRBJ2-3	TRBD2	CASSPIAGGPKNTQYF	TGTGCCAGCAGCCCCATAGCGGGAGGGCCCAAAAATACGCAGTATTTT
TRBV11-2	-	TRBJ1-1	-	CASSLAAGAGTEAFF	TGTGCCAGCAGCTTAGCAGCGGGGGCCGGCACTGAAGCTTTCTTT
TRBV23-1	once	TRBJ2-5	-	CASSRDAQETQYF	TGCGCCAGCAGTCGGGACGCACAAGAGACCCAGTACTTC
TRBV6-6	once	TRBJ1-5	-	CASSQSNQPQHF	TGTGCCAGCAGTCAGAGCAATCAGCCCCAGCATTTT
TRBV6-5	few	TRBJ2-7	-	CASSHREGYEQYF	TGTGCCAGCAGTCACAGGGAGGGCTACGAGCAGTACTTC
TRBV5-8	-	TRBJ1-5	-	CASTSLWSRGAQPQHF	TGTGCCAGCACCTCCCTCTGGTCACGGGGCGCGCAGCCCCAGCATTTT
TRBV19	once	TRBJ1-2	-	CASNPTPANYGYTF	TGTGCCAGTAACCCGACGCCGGCTAACTATGGCTACACCTTC
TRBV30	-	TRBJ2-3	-	CAWSVEGRSNTDTQYF	TGTGCCTGGAGTGTAGAGGGGAGATCTAACACAGATACGCAGTATTTT
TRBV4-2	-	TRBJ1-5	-	CASSQGRNQPQHF	TGTGCCAGCAGCCAAGGAAGAAATCAGCCCCAGCATTTT
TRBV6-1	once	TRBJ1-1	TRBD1	CATLEQGKGTEAFF	TGTGCCACCCTAGAACAGGGGAAGGGGACTGAAGCTTTCTTT
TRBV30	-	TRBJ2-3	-	CAWTGQLGGTDTQYF	TGTGCCTGGACTGGACAGTTGGGGGGCACAGATACGCAGTATTTT
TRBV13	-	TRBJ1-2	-	CASSLGPLYGYTF	TGTGCCAGCAGCTTGGGCCCCCTCTATGGCTACACCTTC
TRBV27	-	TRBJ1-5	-	CASSLRAPGQPQHF	TGTGCCAGCAGTTTACGGGCGCCGGGCCAGCCCCAGCATTTT
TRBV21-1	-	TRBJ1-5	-	CASSRGDRVSQPQHF	TGTGCCAGCTCCCGTGGGGACAGGGTCTCTCAGCCCCAGCATTTT
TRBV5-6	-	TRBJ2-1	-	CASSLFNEQFF	TGTGCCAGCAGCTTGTTTAATGAGCAGTTCTTC
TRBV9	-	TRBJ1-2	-	CASSVDGSIGGYTF	TGTGCCAGCAGCGTAGATGGCAGCATTGGAGGCTACACCTTC
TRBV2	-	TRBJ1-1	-	CANLPGPWNTEAFF	TGTGCCAACCTACCGGGACCATGGAACACTGAAGCTTTCTTT
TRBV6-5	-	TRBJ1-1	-	CASSRDLLNTEAFF	TGTGCCAGCTCTAGGGATTTATTGAACACTGAAGCTTTCTTT
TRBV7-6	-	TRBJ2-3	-	CASSLVPPTTGGAGVNTQYF	TGTGCCAGCAGCTTAGTACCCCCGACCACAGGGGGGGCCGGAGTTAATACGCAGTATTTT
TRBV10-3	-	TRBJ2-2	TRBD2	CAISSGRRDTGELFF	TGTGCCATATCCAGCGGGAGACGGGACACCGGGGAGCTGTTTTTT
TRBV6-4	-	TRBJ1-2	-	CASYDWTERGYTF	TGTGCCAGCTATGACTGGACAGAGCGAGGCTACACCTTC
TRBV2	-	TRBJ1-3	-	CASSEAVSAGNTIYF	TGTGCCAGCAGTGAAGCAGTCAGCGCTGGAAACACCATATATTTT
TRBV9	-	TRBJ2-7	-	CASSVGGREVYEQYF	TGTGCCAGCAGCGTGGGCGGCAGGGAGGTGTACGAGCAGTACTTC
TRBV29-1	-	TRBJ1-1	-	CSVGRQTYMNTEAFF	TGCAGCGTTGGCCGACAGACCTATATGAACACTGAAGCTTTCTTT
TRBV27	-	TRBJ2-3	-	CATRAWVRTDTQYF	TGTGCCACACGCGCCTGGGTCCGCACAGATACGCAGTATTTT
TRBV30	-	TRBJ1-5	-	CAWSPRDLGQPQHF	TGTGCCTGGAGCCCCCGGGACCTGGGACAGCCCCAGCATTTT
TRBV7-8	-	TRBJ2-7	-	CASSLGGRTGRF	TGTGCCAGCAGCTTAGGGGGGCGGACTGGGCGCTTC
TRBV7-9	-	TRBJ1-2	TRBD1	CASSSPAAGGGYTF	TGTGCCAGCAGCTCCCCGGCGGCAGGGGGCGGCTACACCTTC
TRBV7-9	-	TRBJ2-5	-	CASSLGRAQGKFETQYF	TGTGCCAGCAGCTTAGGACGCGCCCAGGGGAAATTCGAGACCCAGTACTTC
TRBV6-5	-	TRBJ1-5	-	CASSYSGGLEPQHF	TGTGCCAGCAGTTACTCAGGGGGTTTGGAGCCCCAGCATTTT
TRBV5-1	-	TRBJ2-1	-	CASSPSPLASYNEQFF	TGCGCCAGCAGCCCTTCCCCCCTAGCGTCCTACAATGAGCAGTTCTTC
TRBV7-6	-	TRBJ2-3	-	CASSLVPVLRGASTDTQYF	TGTGCCAGCAGCTTAGTTCCAGTGCTTCGGGGGGCTAGCACAGATACGCAGTATTTT
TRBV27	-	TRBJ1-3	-	CASAVDRLSSGNTIYF	TGTGCCAGCGCCGTCGACCGGCTCAGCTCTGGAAACACCATATATTTT
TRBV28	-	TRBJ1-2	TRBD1	CASSLGRGPGGYTF	TGTGCCAGCAGTTTGGGCAGGGGGCCCGGGGGCTACACCTTC
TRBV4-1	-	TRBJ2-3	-	CASSQGPIGHPDTQYF	TGCGCCAGCAGCCAAGGCCCCATTGGACATCCAGATACGCAGTATTTT
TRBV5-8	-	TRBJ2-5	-	CASSLGAYQETQYF	TGTGCCAGCAGCTTGGGGGCGTACCAAGAGACCCAGTACTTC
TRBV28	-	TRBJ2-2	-	CASSADRELFF	TGTGCCAGCAGTGCGGACAGGGAGCTGTTTTTT
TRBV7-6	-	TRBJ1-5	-	CASSLGSDGNQPQHF	TGTGCCAGCAGCTTAGGGAGCGATGGCAATCAGCCCCAGCATTTT
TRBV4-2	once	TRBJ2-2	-	CASSQVNGELFF	TGTGCCAGCAGCCAAGTTAACGGGGAGCTGTTTTTT
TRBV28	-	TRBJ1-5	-	CASSPDPSRPQHF	TGTGCCAGCAGCCCGGACCCCTCAAGGCCCCAGCATTTT
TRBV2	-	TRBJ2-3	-	CASSQDERTDTQYF	TGTGCCAGCAGTCAGGACGAACGCACAGATACGCAGTATTTT
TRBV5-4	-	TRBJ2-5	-	CASSRTGVQETQYF	TGTGCCAGCAGCAGAACCGGGGTCCAAGAGACCCAGTACTTC